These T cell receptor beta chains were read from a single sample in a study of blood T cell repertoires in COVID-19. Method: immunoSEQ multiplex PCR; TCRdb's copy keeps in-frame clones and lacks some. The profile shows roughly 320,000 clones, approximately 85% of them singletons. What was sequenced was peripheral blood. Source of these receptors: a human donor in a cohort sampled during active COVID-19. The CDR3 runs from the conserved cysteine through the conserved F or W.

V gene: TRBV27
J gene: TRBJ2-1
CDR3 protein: CASSSYRDRNEQFF

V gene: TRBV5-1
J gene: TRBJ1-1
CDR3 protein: CASMGPGAEAFF

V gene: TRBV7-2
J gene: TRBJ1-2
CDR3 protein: CASSLGQGSFYGYTF

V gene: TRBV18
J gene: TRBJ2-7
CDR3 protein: CASSLDSALSYEQYF

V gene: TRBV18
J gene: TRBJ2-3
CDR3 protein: CASSPNRGGADTQYF

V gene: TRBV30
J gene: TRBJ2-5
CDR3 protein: CAWSLDSRGETQYF

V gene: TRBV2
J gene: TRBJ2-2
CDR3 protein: CAIRGQGAGGELFF

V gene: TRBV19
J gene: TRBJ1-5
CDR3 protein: CASTLIYSSREDQPQHF

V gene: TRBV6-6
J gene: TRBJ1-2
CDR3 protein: CASSYDRAFYTF

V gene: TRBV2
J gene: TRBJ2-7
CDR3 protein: CASSWTDEQYF

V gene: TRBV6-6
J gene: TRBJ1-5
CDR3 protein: CASSYFQVSNQPQHF

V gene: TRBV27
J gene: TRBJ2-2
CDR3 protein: CASSLSLASEAYTGELFF

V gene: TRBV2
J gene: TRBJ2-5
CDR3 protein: CASSVVRGETQYF

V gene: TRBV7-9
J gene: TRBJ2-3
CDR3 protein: CASLIQGTDTQYF

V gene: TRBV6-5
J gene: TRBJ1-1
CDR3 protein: CASSYSSGSNTEAFF

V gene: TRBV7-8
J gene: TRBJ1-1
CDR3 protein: CASSLARFYSIGAFF

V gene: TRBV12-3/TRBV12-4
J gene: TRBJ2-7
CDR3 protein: CASLDTGGYEQYF

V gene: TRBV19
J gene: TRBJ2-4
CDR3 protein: CASSIPWRTEAKNIQYF

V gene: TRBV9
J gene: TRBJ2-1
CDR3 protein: CASSVWSSGGEQFF

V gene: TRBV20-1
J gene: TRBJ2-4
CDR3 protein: CSATYKNIQYF

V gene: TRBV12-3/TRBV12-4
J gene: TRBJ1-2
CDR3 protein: CASRSARDYGYTF

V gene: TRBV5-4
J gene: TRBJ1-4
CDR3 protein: CASSLGRTDLATNEKLFF

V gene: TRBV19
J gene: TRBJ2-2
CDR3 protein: CASRLNYRGSGELFF

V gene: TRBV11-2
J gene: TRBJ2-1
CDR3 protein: CASSGRGTDYNEQFF

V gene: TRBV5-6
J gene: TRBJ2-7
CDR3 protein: CASSFPSDSEGHEQYF

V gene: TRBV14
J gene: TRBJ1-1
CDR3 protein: CASSQVPVGGAFF

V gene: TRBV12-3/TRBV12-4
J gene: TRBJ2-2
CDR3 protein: CASSPLWSGELFF

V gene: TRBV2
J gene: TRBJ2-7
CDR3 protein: CASMVVPGNEQYF

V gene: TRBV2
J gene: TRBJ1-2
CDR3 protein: CASSPGQGANYGYTF

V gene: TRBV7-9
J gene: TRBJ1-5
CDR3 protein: CASSFSGQPQHF

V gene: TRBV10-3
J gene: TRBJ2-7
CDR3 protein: CAISENRLPPYEQYF

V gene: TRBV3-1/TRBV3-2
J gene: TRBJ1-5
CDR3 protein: CASSQEGSNQPQHF

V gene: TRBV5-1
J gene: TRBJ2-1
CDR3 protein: CASSPTVTGISYNEQFF

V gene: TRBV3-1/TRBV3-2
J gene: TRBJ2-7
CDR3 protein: CASSRQASSYEQYF

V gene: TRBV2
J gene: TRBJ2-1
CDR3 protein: CASRRSRGGGDEQFF

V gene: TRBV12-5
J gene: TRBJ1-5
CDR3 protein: CASGLGGQSNQPQHF

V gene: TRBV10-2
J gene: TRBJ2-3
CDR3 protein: CASSESTRGTDTQYF

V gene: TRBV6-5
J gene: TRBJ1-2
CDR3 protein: CASSSSTGKSGYTF

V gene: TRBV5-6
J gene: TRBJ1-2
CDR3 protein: CASSLRGNFYGYTF

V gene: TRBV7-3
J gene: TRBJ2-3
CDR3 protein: CASSLTGTDTDTQYF

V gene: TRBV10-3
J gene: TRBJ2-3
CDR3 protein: CAISEAGRDTQYF

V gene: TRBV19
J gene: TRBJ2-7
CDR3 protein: CASRGLAAYEQYF

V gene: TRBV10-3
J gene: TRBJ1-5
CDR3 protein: CAIREGASNQPQHF

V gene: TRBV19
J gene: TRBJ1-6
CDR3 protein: CASSIGRENSPLHF

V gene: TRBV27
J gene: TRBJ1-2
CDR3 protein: CASSFSGDGSYTF